The 8 T cell receptor beta chains reported below all come from one sample, sequenced in a study of blood T cells in healthy people across ages. A sample-barcoded 5' primer and a J-beta primer mix were used in a second PCR of roughly 6 to 11 cycles. MiXCR, applied by TCRdb to the 5' RACE reads, yields one record per CDR3 protein. This table has some 850,000 distinct CDR3 sequences, about a quarter appearing once. These data were also filed under a second study, of T cells of mothers and their children.

The sequenced sample consisted of blood. Receptors originate from a boy aged 10-17 years in good health.

In this sample, this clonotype turned up once. This sequence joins TRBV4-1 and TRBJ2-5; D assignment may be TRBD1 or TRBD2 (6 bases each). Trimming stripped 4 bases from V and 1 base from J, with 13 bases between. CDR1 is MGHRA and CDR2 is YSYEKL in the germline V gene. The CDR3 loop spans 15 amino acids. CDR3 amino acids: CASSRQWGAQETQYF. CDR3 coding DNA: TGCGCCAGCAGCCGGCAGTGGGGGGCCCAAGAGACCCAGTACTTC.

The table lists this clonotype with a few counts. This sequence joins TRBV4-2 and TRBJ1-4; no definite D call. Between the trimmed V and J ends, which lost 2 bases and 7 bases, there was a span of 5 bases. CDR3 length: 12 amino acids. Germline lookup yields CDR1 LGHNA and CDR2 YNFKEQ. The CDR3 spells CASSQMSEKLFF. DNA for the CDR3: TGTGCCAGCAGCCAAATGAGTGAAAAACTGTTTTTT.

The genes are TRBV6-5 and TRBJ2-7; D uncertain. The CDR3 spans 14 residues. The germline CDR1 and CDR2 sequences are MNHEY and SVGAGI. V was trimmed by 5 bases and J by 0 bases, leaving 11 bases between them. CDR3 amino acids: CASSVRPSSYEQYF. The CDR3 DNA reads as TGTGCCAGCAGTGTACGCCCCAGCTCCTACGAGCAGTACTTC.

This clonotype showed up just a few times. V and J are TRBV7-8 and TRBJ2-5; D call uncertain. The germline CDR1 and CDR2 sequences are SGHVS and FQNEAQ. The V end was cut by 3 bases, the J end by 2 bases, with 7 bases between. The CDR3 has 13 amino acids. DNA of the CDR3: TGTGCCAGCAGCTTTTTCAGACAAGAGACCCAGTACTTC. Translating gives CASSFFRQETQYF.

The V call is TRBV10-3, the J call TRBJ2-1; TRBD1 might be the D (6 bases). Germline V lookup: CDR1 ENHRY, CDR2 SYGVKD. The CDR3 sequence is 15 residues long. V lost 0 bases, J lost 5 bases, and 11 bases lay in between. The CDR3 sequence is CAISESGGQDNEQFF. The CDR3 DNA is TGTGCCATCAGTGAGTCTGGGGGCCAAGACAATGAGCAGTTCTTC.

The V and J genes are TRBV5-1 and TRBJ2-5; D is ambiguous. Trimming removed 2 bases from V and 1 base from J, with 9 bases in between. The CDR3 extends over 14 amino acids. Germline V gene data show CDR1 as SGHRS and CDR2 as YFSETQ. DNA of the CDR3: TGCGCCAGCAGCTTCCGGCAGATCCAAGAGACCCAGTACTTC. Residues: CASSFRQIQETQYF.

This clonotype was recorded only once. At one boundary the junction diverges from the germline segment, which might be a read error. This chain joins TRBV18 and TRBJ2-5; D not resolved. Germline CDR1 reads KGHSH; CDR2 reads LQKENI. The CDR3 totals 14 residues. As DNA, the CDR3 is TGTGTCAGCTCACCACCGCTCAGACCAGAGACCCAGTACTTC. Its protein product is CVSSPPLRPETQYF. Filled out from reference TRBV18 and TRBJ2-5, the complete variable domain reads NAGVMQNPRHLVRRRGQEARLRCSPMKGHSHVYWYRQLPEEGLKFMVYLQKENIIDESGMPKERFSAEFPKEGPSILRIQQVVRGDSAAYFCVSSPPLRPETQYFGPGTRLLVL.

This clonotype has a handful of counts. This chain uses TRBV2 with TRBJ1-1; D unresolved. This CDR3 region has 13 residues. Trimming pared 3 bases from V and 8 bases from J, leaving 13 bases between. Germline-derived CDR1 and CDR2 are SNHLY and FYNNEI. Here the CDR3 DNA reads TGTGCCAGCAGTGATAAGGGCTACCGCGAAGCTTTCTTT. Translated: CASSDKGYREAFF.